These 19 T cell receptor beta chains were sequenced from one sample in a study of T cell responses to AZD1222 COVID-19 vaccine. Sequencing used immunoSEQ multiplex PCR; TCRdb keeps in-frame clones, though not all of them. The sample holds fewer than 85,000 clones, 85% to 90% seen once. The sequencing used peripheral blood, collected on day 0 of AZD1222 vaccination. The receptors were sampled from an adult in good health.

This chain links TRBV28 with TRBJ1-6; D is possibly TRBD1 (6 bases). CDR1 is MDHEN, CDR2 SYDVKM, per germline. The CDR3 is 15 residues long. V was cut by 7 bases and J by 3 bases, with 13 bases left in between. The CDR3 sequence: CASIQQGIYNSPLHF. In DNA, the CDR3 is TGTGCCAGCATTCAACAGGGAATCTATAATTCACCCCTCCACTTT.

The V and J genes are TRBV9 and TRBJ2-3, with a possible D match to TRBD2 (5 bases). There are 20 residues in the CDR3. V was pared by 4 bases and J by 2 bases, with 29 bases between. Per germline, CDR1 SGDLS and CDR2 YYNGEE. The CDR3 nucleotides read TGTGCCAGCAGCTCGTCCCTACCGGCGAGGTTCCAGCGGACCACAGATACGCAGTATTTT. This gives the protein CASSSSLPARFQRTTDTQYF.

The rearrangement joins TRBV5-4 to TRBJ2-5; a weak D match, TRBD2 (5 bases). In germline, CDR1 is SGHNT, CDR2 YYREEE (reference sequence). The CDR3 totals 11 residues. Trimming pared 4 bases from V and 5 bases from J, leaving 6 bases between. The CDR3 nucleotides read TGTGCCAGCAGCCCGGGGGAGACCCAGTACTTC. Its protein is CASSPGETQYF.

The V call is TRBV25-1, the J call TRBJ1-5; 10 positions agree with TRBD1. The CDR3 is 16 amino acids. From germline, CDR1 is MGHDK and CDR2 SYGVNS. Germline trimming cut 3 bases from V and 3 bases from J; bases unmatched to any gene: 5. The CDR3 region is CASSDSGQGNNQPQHF. The CDR3 region has the DNA TGTGCCAGCAGTGACTCGGGACAGGGGAACAATCAGCCCCAGCATTTT. The full variable domain, in which reference TRBV25-1 and TRBJ1-5 provide the parts outside the CDR3, is EADIYQTPRYLVIGTGKKITLECSQTMGHDKMYWYQQDPGMELHLIHYSYGVNSTEKGDLSSESTVSRIRTEHFPLTLESARPSHTSQYLCASSDSGQGNNQPQHFGDGTRLSIL.

The V gene is TRBV28, the J gene TRBJ2-2, with D possibly called TRBD1 or TRBD2 (7 bases each). The CDR3 is made up of 17 amino acids. Trimming removed 3 bases at V and 7 bases at J, with 21 bases between. From germline, CDR1 is MDHEN and CDR2 SYDVKM. The CDR3: CASSFRGGDLGHGELFF. The CDR3 DNA reads as TGTGCCAGCAGTTTCAGGGGGGGAGACTTAGGGCACGGGGAGCTGTTTTTT.

The chain uses TRBV28 and TRBJ1-2; TRBD1 might be the D (5 bases). Trimming pared 8 bases from V and 5 bases from J, leaving 21 bases between. The CDR3 consists of 15 residues. CDR1 is MDHEN, CDR2 SYDVKM, per germline. CDR3 in DNA: TGTGCCAGCTCCTTGGGACTTTTTAGGGGTTATGGCTACACCTTC. This gives the protein CASSLGLFRGYGYTF.

CDR3 DNA sequence: TGTGCCACAAGGTCACAGGGCAATCAGCCCCAGCATTTT. It codes for CATRSQGNQPQHF. The gene calls are TRBV12-3 or TRBV12-4 and TRBJ1-5; TRBD1 is a possible D gene (5 bases). The CDR3 consists of 13 residues. Trimming removed 10 bases from V and 2 bases from J, with 12 bases in between.

This clone was seen just once. The chain is built from TRBV11-1 and TRBJ2-7; TRBD2 might be the D (6 bases). CDR1 SGHAT and CDR2 FQDESV come from the germline V gene (reference sequence). The germline V and J ends were trimmed by 1 base and 1 base, with 11 bases remaining between them. CDR3 length: 15 amino acids. CDR3: CASSLGGTVSYEQYF. The CDR3, as DNA: TGTGCCAGCAGCTTAGGCGGGACGGTTTCCTACGAGCAGTACTTC.

The chain employs TRBV13 and TRBJ2-3, with D perhaps TRBD2 (7 bases). This CDR3 is built from 16 residues. Looked up from germline, CDR1 is PRHDT and CDR2 is FYEKMQ (reference sequence). Trimming shortened V by 5 bases and J by 2 bases, and 17 bases separated the two germline ends. The CDR3 reads CASSPDRGALTDTQYF. The CDR3, as DNA: TGTGCCAGCAGCCCCGACCGGGGGGCCCTCACAGATACGCAGTATTTT. Variable domain in full (rest from reference TRBV13 and TRBJ2-3): AAGVIQSPRHLIKEKRETATLKCYPIPRHDTVYWYQQGPGQDPQFLISFYEKMQSDKGSIPDRFSAQQFSDYHSELNMSSLELGDSALYFCASSPDRGALTDTQYFGPGTRLTVL.

This clone has just one count. CDR3 nucleotides: TGTGCCAGCAGTCAACAGGGGACAATTGATACGCAGTATTTT. Translating it yields CASSQQGTIDTQYF. The chain combines TRBV28 with TRBJ2-3; TRBD1 matches 7 bases. Trimming at V came to 5 bases and at J to 6 bases, leaving 8 bases not matched to a gene. Looked up from germline, CDR1 is MDHEN and CDR2 is SYDVKM. The CDR3 consists of 14 residues.

Only a few counts were recorded for this clone. The rearrangement links TRBV29-1 to TRBJ2-1, with D unresolved. Trimming left V 7 bases short and J 7 bases short, with 20 bases between. This CDR3 has 14 residues. Germline V lookup: CDR1 SQVTM, CDR2 ANQGSEA. The DNA for the CDR3 is TGCAGCGCCTCCGGGTCCTCCCAATGGAATGAGCAGTTCTTC. It is translated as CSASGSSQWNEQFF.

The gene calls are TRBV6-6 and TRBJ1-2; D not resolved. CDR3 length: 14 amino acids. V lost 2 bases, J lost 6 bases, and 13 bases lay in between. The germline gives CDR1 MNHNY, CDR2 SVGAGI (reference sequence). The CDR3 coding sequence is TGTGCCAGCAGTTACACGGACGGGCAGGATGGCTACACCTTC. Translated: CASSYTDGQDGYTF.

The chain is built from TRBV7-3 and TRBJ1-4; D not certain. V was pared by 5 bases and J by 6 bases, with 13 bases between. Germline CDR1 reads SGHTA; CDR2 reads FQGTGA. This CDR3 has 14 amino acids. The CDR3 DNA reads TGTGCCAGCAGCCCTCCGGGGAGGTATGAAAAACTGTTTTTT. This codes for CASSPPGRYEKLFF.

This chain joins TRBV15 and TRBJ2-7; TRBD1 matches 10 bases. Germline values: CDR1 LNHNV, CDR2 YYDKDF (reference sequence). The J segment lost 5 bases and the V segment lost 6 bases, leaving 7 bases of the junction unmatched. There are 14 residues in the CDR3. The CDR3 loop is CATRPGQGLDEQYF. In DNA, the CDR3 is TGTGCCACCAGACCGGGACAGGGGTTGGACGAGCAGTACTTC.

The chain recombines TRBV5-4 with TRBJ1-1; TRBD1 agrees at 7 bases. The ends lost 4 bases at V and 6 bases at J; junction bases unmatched: 12. Germline V CDR1 and CDR2: SGHNT, YYREEE (reference sequence). This CDR3 has 15 amino acids. The CDR3 is CASSQGQDLVSEAFF. In DNA, the CDR3 is TGTGCCAGCAGCCAAGGACAGGACCTTGTATCTGAAGCTTTCTTT.

The rearrangement uses TRBV2 and TRBJ1-5, with D possibly TRBD1 on 5 matching bases. Germline V gene lookup returns CDR1 SNHLY and CDR2 FYNNEI. Trimming stripped 8 bases from V and 3 bases from J, with 14 bases between. The CDR3 runs to 14 residues. Written as DNA, the CDR3 is TGTGCCAGCCGCCAGGGAGCCGACAATCAGCCCCAGCATTTT. It translates to CASRQGADNQPQHF. Supplemented by reference TRBV2 and TRBJ1-5, the full variable domain reads EPEVTQTPSHQVTQMGQEVILRCVPISNHLYFYWYRQILGQKVEFLVSFYNNEISEKSEIFDDQFSVERPDGSNFTLKIRSTKLEDSAMYFCASRQGADNQPQHFGDGTRLSIL.

The chain has TRBV7-9 and TRBJ2-1, with TRBD2 matching over 9 bases. Losses at the gene ends were 3 bases for V and 3 bases for J; bases not matched to a gene: 9. The V gene's germline CDR1 is SEHNR and CDR2 FQNEAQ (reference sequence). The CDR3 consists of 17 residues. The CDR3 DNA reads as TGTGCCAGCAGCTTTGGCGTAGCGGGAGAATTCTACAATGAGCAGTTCTTC. It specifies CASSFGVAGEFYNEQFF.

The chain links TRBV12-3 or TRBV12-4 to TRBJ2-1; TRBD2 agrees at 7 bases. There are 13 residues in the CDR3. The trim removed 5 bases at V and 5 bases at J, leaving 3 bases unmatched. The CDR3 coding sequence is TGTGCCAGCAGTACAAGCGGGAACAATGAGCAGTTCTTC. Its protein product is CASSTSGNNEQFF.

This chain connects TRBV7-6 to TRBJ1-3; 11 nucleotides match TRBD1. Per the germline V gene, CDR1 is SGHVS and CDR2 is FNYEAQ. The V and J ends lost 3 bases and 0 bases, in that order; junction bases with no gene match: 10. CDR3 length: 19 residues. The CDR3 region is CASSLGTGGFGRSGNTIYF. CDR3 coding DNA: TGTGCCAGCAGCTTGGGGACAGGGGGTTTCGGGCGCTCTGGAAACACCATATATTTT.